What follows describes a single T cell receptor (beta chain). This CDR3 comprises 15 residues. Trimming cost V 6 bases and J 1 base; bases outside gene matches: 8. Germline V lookup: CDR1 LNHDA, CDR2 SQIVND (reference sequence). Produced via immunoSEQ multiplex PCR; TCRdb's table is partial and in-frame only. The table has about 370,000 clones, 80% to 90% seen once. The data stem from a study of blood T cell repertoires in COVID-19. As for the study in general: T cells, B-cell-depleted T cells, or PBMCs provided the cDNA or gDNA that served as material.

This receptor was identified in a man in his late teens or twenties who had recovered from COVID-19. This chain uses TRBV19 with TRBJ1-1; 7 bases line up with TRBD1. Sequenced material: PBMCs or T cells enriched from blood (not recorded which). The CDR3 region has the DNA TGTGCCAGTAGCAGGGACAGACGAAGGAACACTGAAGCTTTCTTT. As protein: CASSRDRRRNTEAFF.